One T cell receptor (beta chain) is described in this entry. This sample stems from a study of T-cell memory formation after mild COVID-19. At the level of the study: Clusters of TCRs were largely donor specific.

5'RACE with constant-segment primers yielded barcoded, UMI-tagged TCR alpha and TCR beta cDNA libraries. TCRdb analysed the 5' RACE reads with MiXCR anew, one entry per CDR3 protein. The data hold fewer than 700,000 distinct CDR3 sequences, with around 17% observed a single time. Material: PBMCs or a T cell subset sorted from them (not recorded which). This receptor was obtained from an adult woman who had mild COVID-19 (a few samples of this study predate the infection). Cell type and time point are not known.

The DNA for the CDR3 is TGCAGTGCAAGACTAGCGGGAGACACCGGGGAGCTGTTTTTT. Its protein is CSARLAGDTGELFF. V is TRBV20-1 and J is TRBJ2-2; TRBD2 matches 12 bases. Per germline, CDR1 DFQATT and CDR2 SNEGSKA (reference sequence). This CDR3 contains 14 residues. Trimming at V came to 6 bases and at J to 3 bases, leaving 2 bases not matched to a gene.